These 8 T cell receptor beta chains came from one sample sequenced in a study of vaccination effects on CD4 cells after COVID-19. Antigens of these TCRs are unknown. Assay: immunoSEQ multiplex PCR; the TCRdb copy retains only in-frame clones and omits some. The sample yields tens of thousands of clones, roughly 73% seen once. Following a roughly 9-day culture, CD4+ T cells were purified. Either the BNT162b2 or mRNA-1273 vaccine was given to participants in two doses. Sequencing used CD4+ T cells from PBMCs cultured without peptide, obtained after COVID-19 vaccination. These receptor sequences come from a human donor who received a COVID-19 vaccine.

This chain joins TRBV30 and TRBJ2-3, with a tentative D call TRBD1 (6 bases). Germline loops: CDR1 GTSNPN, CDR2 SVGIG (reference sequence). The CDR3 is made up of 15 amino acids. Between the trimmed V and J ends, which lost 3 bases and 5 bases, there was a span of 18 bases. CDR3 region: CAWSRGPGQRDTQYF. CDR3 bases: TGTGCCTGGAGCCGAGGACCAGGACAGAGAGATACGCAGTATTTT.

This chain links TRBV29-1 with TRBJ2-5; perhaps TRBD1 as D (5 bases). CDR1 SQVTM and CDR2 ANQGSEA come from the germline V gene. The V end was cut by 4 bases, the J end by 5 bases, with 17 bases between. The CDR3 is made up of 14 amino acids. Here the CDR3 DNA reads TGCAGCGTTGTTCTTTGGCAGGGTGGGGAGACCCAGTACTTC. Translating it yields CSVVLWQGGETQYF.

The chain couples TRBV6-5 to TRBJ1-2; D not certain. V shed 4 bases and J shed 5 bases, with 17 bases lying between them. This CDR3 is 15 amino acids long. Germline-derived CDR1 and CDR2 are MNHEY and SVGAGI. The CDR3 spells CASSSLSGIRYGYTF. The CDR3 nucleotides are TGTGCCAGCAGTTCCTTATCCGGGATCAGATATGGCTACACCTTC.

The chain carries TRBV7-2 and TRBJ2-5; 10 bases match TRBD2. Germline loops: CDR1 SGHTA, CDR2 FQGNSA. The trim removed 1 base at V and 6 bases at J, leaving 5 bases unmatched. This CDR3 is 15 amino acids long. The CDR3 nucleotides read TGTGCCAGCAGCTTAGAACTAGCGGGGAAAAAGACCCAGTACTTC. Its protein is CASSLELAGKKTQYF.

This chain joins TRBV28 and TRBJ2-5; a weak D match, TRBD1 (6 bases). Germline V CDR1 and CDR2: MDHEN, SYDVKM. The CDR3 loop spans 14 amino acids. Trimming removed 3 bases at V and 5 bases at J, with 13 bases between. CDR3 amino acids: CASSFQQGLETQYF. For the CDR3, the DNA is TGTGCCAGCAGTTTCCAACAGGGCCTGGAGACCCAGTACTTC.

The chain employs TRBV6-5 and TRBJ2-3; D gene uncertain. Germline CDR1 is MNHEY and CDR2 is SVGAGI. V was shortened by 0 bases and J by 6 bases, with 4 bases between the two germline ends. The CDR3 runs to 12 residues. The CDR3 loop reads CASSYSGDTQYF. The CDR3 nucleotides are TGTGCCAGCAGTTACTCTGGGGATACGCAGTATTTT.

This clone was picked up one time. V usage is TRBV5-4 and J usage is TRBJ1-4; D not certain. Between the trimmed V and J ends, which lost 2 bases and 3 bases, there was a span of 17 bases. This CDR3 has 17 amino acids. The germline CDR1 and CDR2 sequences are SGHNT and YYREEE (reference sequence). In nucleotides, the CDR3 is TGTGCCAGCAGCTTATCCGGGAAGAGCGGCCCTAATGAAAAACTGTTTTTT. Translating gives CASSLSGKSGPNEKLFF.

V usage is TRBV4-3 and J usage is TRBJ1-5; D not resolved. Germline V gene data show CDR1 as LGHNA and CDR2 as YSLEER. The CDR3 totals 14 residues. V was pared by 0 bases and J by 9 bases, with 12 bases between. In nucleotides, the CDR3 is TGCGCCAGCAGCCAAGATCCGGGGAGCGGGCCCCAGCATTTT. It translates to CASSQDPGSGPQHF.